The sequence of this T cell receptor (beta chain) was determined in a study of shared clonotypes between healthy human individuals. Findings and limits, study-wide: Naive subsets generally had larger estimated richness than memory subsets. Rarefaction demonstrated incomplete sorted-subset sequencing despite large depth.

Genomic DNA belonging to each subset was distributed in equal measure over several immunoSEQ plates. Produced via immunoSEQ multiplex PCR; TCRdb's table is partial and in-frame only. The sample lists some 2.4 million clones; approximately 93% were seen once. Note on this clone: Its matching antigen is unknown. This CDR3 is also generated by other DNA sequences in the sample.

The sequence came from a young man in good health. Some clones in this sample may be carry-over from other donors' samples. The source material was naive CD4+ T cells from PBMCs. Subset denoted: CD45RA+ positively selected.

The CDR3 reads CASSQGGGYGYTF. Here the CDR3 DNA reads TGCGCCAGCAGCCAAGGAGGGGGCTATGGCTACACCTTC. The chain couples TRBV4-1 to TRBJ1-2, with a weak D call TRBD1 (6 bases). The length of the CDR3 is 13 residues. Trimming removed 1 base from V and 4 bases from J, with 7 bases in between. Germline values: CDR1 MGHRA, CDR2 YSYEKL.